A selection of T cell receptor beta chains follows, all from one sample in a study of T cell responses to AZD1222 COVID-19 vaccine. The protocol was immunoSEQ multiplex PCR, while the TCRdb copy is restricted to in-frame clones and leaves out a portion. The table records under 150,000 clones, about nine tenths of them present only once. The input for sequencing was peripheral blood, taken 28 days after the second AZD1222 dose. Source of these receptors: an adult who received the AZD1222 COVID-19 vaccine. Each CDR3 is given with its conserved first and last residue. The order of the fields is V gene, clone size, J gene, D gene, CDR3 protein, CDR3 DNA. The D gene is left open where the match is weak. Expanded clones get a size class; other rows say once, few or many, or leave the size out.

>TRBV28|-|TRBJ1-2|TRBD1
CASRPRDRAYGYTF
TGTGCCAGCAGGCCCCGGGACAGGGCCTATGGCTACACCTTC
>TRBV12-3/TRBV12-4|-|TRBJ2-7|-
CASSKTGNHEQYF
TGTGCCAGCAGCAAAACAGGGAACCACGAGCAGTACTTC
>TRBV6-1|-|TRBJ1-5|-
CASSDRLNQPQHF
TGTGCCAGCAGTGATCGTTTGAATCAGCCCCAGCATTTT
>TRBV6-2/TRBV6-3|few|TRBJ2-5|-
CASSSARESQETQYF
TGTGCCAGCAGTTCAGCCCGGGAATCCCAAGAGACCCAGTACTTC
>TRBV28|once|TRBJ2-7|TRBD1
CASRGTGSFYEQYF
TGTGCCAGCAGAGGGACAGGGAGTTTTTACGAGCAGTACTTC
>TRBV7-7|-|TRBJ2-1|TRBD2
CASSLGRLAGGNHNEQFF
TGTGCCAGCAGCTTAGGCCGCCTGGCGGGGGGTAACCACAATGAGCAGTTCTTC
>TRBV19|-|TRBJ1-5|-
CASSGQWATNQPQHF
TGTGCCAGTAGTGGGCAGTGGGCGACGAATCAGCCCCAGCATTTT
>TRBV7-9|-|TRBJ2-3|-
CASSLGVPNPGIRTQYF
TGTGCCAGCAGCTTAGGTGTTCCAAACCCCGGTATTCGTACGCAGTATTTT
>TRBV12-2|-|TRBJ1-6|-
CASRTRQARWGDSPLHF
TGTGCAAGTCGCACCCGACAGGCGAGGTGGGGGGATTCACCCCTCCACTTT
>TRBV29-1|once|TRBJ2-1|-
CSPAGTPYNEQFF
TGCAGCCCCGCGGGGACACCCTACAATGAGCAGTTCTTC
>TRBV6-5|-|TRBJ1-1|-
CASRWDNVNTEAFF
TGTGCCAGCAGGTGGGACAACGTGAACACTGAAGCTTTCTTT
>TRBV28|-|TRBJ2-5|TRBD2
CASSFDSGGQETQYF
TGTGCCAGCAGTTTCGATAGCGGGGGACAAGAGACCCAGTACTTC
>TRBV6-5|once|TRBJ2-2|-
CASRAGPSAGELFF
TGTGCCAGCAGGGCAGGGCCTTCGGCCGGGGAGCTGTTTTTT
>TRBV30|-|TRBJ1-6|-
CAWDRSSYNSPLHF
TGTGCCTGGGACAGGAGCTCCTATAATTCACCCCTCCACTTT
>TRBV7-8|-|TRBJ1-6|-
CASSLRTEDNSPLHF
TGTGCCAGCAGCCTACGGACAGAAGATAATTCACCCCTCCACTTT
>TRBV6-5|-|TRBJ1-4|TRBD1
CASRSGTGARKLFF
TGTGCCAGCAGGTCCGGGACAGGGGCGCGGAAACTGTTTTTT
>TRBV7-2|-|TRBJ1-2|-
CASSRELEGYTF
TGTGCCAGCAGCAGGGAGCTTGAAGGCTACACCTTC
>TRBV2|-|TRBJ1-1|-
CASNSREGPAFF
TGTGCCAGCAACTCAAGAGAGGGGCCTGCTTTCTTT
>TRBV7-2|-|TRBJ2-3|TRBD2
CASSTSGGFRTDTQYF
TGTGCCAGCAGTACTAGCGGGGGGTTTCGTACAGATACGCAGTATTTT
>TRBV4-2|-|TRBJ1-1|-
CASSQTQLGLGNTEAFF
TGTGCCAGCAGCCAGACCCAGTTGGGGCTTGGAAACACTGAAGCTTTCTTT
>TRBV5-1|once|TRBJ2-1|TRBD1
CASSLVGTGGVNEQFF
TGCGCCAGCAGCTTGGTCGGGACAGGGGGCGTCAATGAGCAGTTCTTC
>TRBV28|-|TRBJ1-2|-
CASSFSLWAYGYTF
TGTGCCAGCAGTTTTTCCCTCTGGGCCTATGGCTACACCTTC
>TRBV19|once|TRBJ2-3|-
CASSTGQALSTDTQYF
TGTGCCAGTAGTACCGGGCAGGCCCTAAGCACAGATACGCAGTATTTT
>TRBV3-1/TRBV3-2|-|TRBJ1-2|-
CASSQQGPYGYTF
TGTGCCAGCAGCCAACAGGGACCCTATGGCTACACCTTC
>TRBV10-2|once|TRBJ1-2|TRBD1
CASTSRGLGGYTF
TGCGCCAGCACTAGCAGGGGGCTCGGGGGCTACACCTTC